The 14 T cell receptor beta chains presented below share a single source sample, sequenced in a study of neoadjuvant nivolumab and ipilimumab in lung cancer (dated by TCRdb to about 2020). The method was the immunoSEQ multiplex PCR assay. Drawn from immuneACCESS, this table holds only the in-frame rearrangements with V and J called that TCRdb kept. Clones are partly lost; checked studies trace under half to an unresolved V gene and leave the rest unexplained. Present in this sample are approximately 12,000 clones, roughly 70% of which were seen just once. The top ten hold 25% of the sample. What the time point label conveys for this sample: at surgical resection after neoadjuvant nivolumab +/- ipilimumab. This specimen consisted of peripheral blood, obtained after neoadjuvant nivolumab, alone or with ipilimumab, at or shortly before surgery. The receptors shown here come from an adult with non-small cell lung cancer.

The table lists this clone with a few counts. The rearrangement joins TRBV18 to TRBJ1-1, with 7 bases fitting TRBD1. Germline V gene sequence: CDR1 KGHSH, CDR2 LQKENI. After removal of 3 bases from V and 0 bases from J, the junction contained 10 bases not matched to a gene. CDR3 length: 17 residues. CDR3 bases: TGTGCCAGCTCACCTACTCCGACAGGGCTTTTGAACACTGAAGCTTTCTTT. This sequence encodes CASSPTPTGLLNTEAFF.

The chain couples TRBV5-1 to TRBJ1-1; D is uncertain. V was cut by 2 bases and J by 4 bases, with 12 bases left in between. This CDR3 is 14 amino acids long. Germline V lookup: CDR1 SGHRS, CDR2 YFSETQ. The CDR3 DNA reads TGCGCCAGCAGCTTCGAGAGGGTCGGCACTGAAGCTTTCTTT. Translating it yields CASSFERVGTEAFF.

The gene calls are TRBV9 and TRBJ2-7; the match to TRBD2 covers 12 bases. The germline V gene encodes CDR1 SGDLS and CDR2 YYNGEE. Unmatched junction bases numbered 5, after V lost 4 bases and J lost 3 bases. The CDR3 consists of 15 residues. In DNA, the CDR3 is TGTGCCAGCAGCAACCCGACTAGCGGGAGCTACGAGCAGTACTTC. It specifies CASSNPTSGSYEQYF.

This clone was picked up a small number of times. The chain couples TRBV29-1 to TRBJ1-2; D gene uncertain. Germline loops: CDR1 SQVTM, CDR2 ANQGSEA. The germline V and J ends were trimmed by 3 bases and 3 bases, with 17 bases remaining between them. This CDR3 has 15 residues. The CDR3 reads CSVDSGRTDDYGYTF. In nucleotides, the CDR3 is TGCAGCGTTGATTCCGGACGGACGGACGACTATGGCTACACCTTC. Filled out from reference TRBV29-1 and TRBJ1-2, the complete variable domain reads SAVISQKPSRDICQRGTSLTIQCQVDSQVTMMFWYRQQPGQSLTLIATANQGSEATYESGFVIDKFPISRPNLTFSTLTVSNMSPEDSSIYLCSVDSGRTDDYGYTFGSGTRLTVV.

V is TRBV10-2 and J is TRBJ2-2, with TRBD2 identical over 10 bases. Germline assignment: CDR1 WSHSY and CDR2 SAAADI. This CDR3 spans 14 amino acids. Trimming took 6 bases from V and 7 from J; bases not matched to a gene: 5. Written as DNA, the CDR3 is TGCGCCAGCAGGGCTAGCGGGAGTAGCGGGGAGCTGTTTTTT. This codes for CASRASGSSGELFF.

The chain has TRBV10-2 and TRBJ2-5; D could derive from TRBD1 or TRBD2 (5 bases each). Germline CDR1 is WSHSY and CDR2 is SAAADI. Trimming removed 8 bases from V and 7 bases from J, with 20 bases in between. This CDR3 has 14 amino acids. CDR3 in amino acids: CASRARGERLTQYF. The CDR3 region has the DNA TGCGCCAGCCGCGCCCGGGGCGAGCGGTTGACCCAGTACTTC.

This chain connects TRBV7-9 to TRBJ2-7; 10 bases line up with TRBD1. Per germline, CDR1 SEHNR and CDR2 FQNEAQ (reference sequence). This CDR3 contains 14 residues. Trimming took 5 bases from V and 6 from J; bases not matched to a gene: 7. DNA of the CDR3: TGTGCCAGCAGCGCCGGGACAGGGGCGGGCGAGCAGTACTTC. This codes for CASSAGTGAGEQYF.

The chain has TRBV29-1 and TRBJ2-7; 11 bases are a match to TRBD1. J gave up 6 bases and V 7 bases, and 8 bases lay outside the gene matches. The CDR3 covers 13 residues. Germline CDR1 is SQVTM and CDR2 is ANQGSEA. Written as DNA, the CDR3 is TGCAGCGCCGACGGACAGGGGGCCGGCGAGCAGTACTTC. Translated, it gives CSADGQGAGEQYF.

The gene calls are TRBV5-1 and TRBJ2-3; no definite D call. The CDR3 contains 12 residues. The germline gives CDR1 SGHRS, CDR2 YFSETQ. Between the trimmed V and J ends, which lost 2 bases and 0 bases, there was a span of 1 base. DNA for the CDR3: TGCGCCAGCAGCTTAAGCACAGATACGCAGTATTTT. Translation: CASSLSTDTQYF.

This clone came up a few times. The V and J genes are TRBV6-5 and TRBJ2-6; 10 nucleotides match TRBD1. The CDR3 is made up of 15 amino acids. CDR1 is MNHEY, CDR2 SVGAGI, per germline. Trimming took 5 bases from V and 6 from J; bases not matched to a gene: 4. In DNA form, the CDR3 reads TGTGCCAGCAGTCCTAGACAGGGGGCGGCCAACGTCCTGACTTTC. Translated: CASSPRQGAANVLTF.

V is TRBV18 and J is TRBJ2-1, with 9 positions matching TRBD2. V was clipped by 3 bases and J by 0 bases; unmatched bases: 12. The CDR3 is 19 residues long. Germline loops: CDR1 KGHSH, CDR2 LQKENI. For the CDR3, the DNA is TGTGCCAGCTCACCTCCCGCCAGGCGGGAGGGAAGCTCCTACAATGAGCAGTTCTTC. It codes for CASSPPARREGSSYNEQFF.

The rearrangement links TRBV6-1 to TRBJ1-1; 11 nucleotides match TRBD1. V dropped 4 bases and J dropped 5; count of bases not matched to a gene: 3. The CDR3 has 14 residues. Germline lookup yields CDR1 MNHNS and CDR2 SASEGT. The CDR3 sequence: CASSGGQGVTEAFF. In DNA form, the CDR3 reads TGTGCCAGCAGTGGGGGACAGGGGGTAACTGAAGCTTTCTTT.

The V and J genes are TRBV4-1 and TRBJ2-5, with TRBD1 matching over 9 bases. CDR3 size: 15 residues. Germline V gives CDR1 MGHRA, CDR2 YSYEKL. V was pared by 1 base and J by 5 bases, with 5 bases of the junction left unmatched. CDR3 protein: CASSQGTGERETQYF. The CDR3 DNA reads TGCGCCAGCAGCCAAGGGACAGGGGAACGGGAGACCCAGTACTTC.

This rearrangement joins TRBV18 to TRBJ2-5; 7 bases line up with TRBD1. Germline V gene data show CDR1 as KGHSH and CDR2 as LQKENI. The length of the CDR3 is 14 residues. Unmatched junction bases numbered 6, after V lost 3 bases and J lost 5 bases. The CDR3 loop reads CASSPRQGMETQYF. The CDR3 DNA follows: TGTGCCAGCTCACCGAGACAGGGTATGGAGACCCAGTACTTC.